This TCR beta chain was found in a study of PD-L1 blockade in urothelial cancer (TCRdb year 2017). Notes on the research overall: Every patient began therapy in about 2014 and was given atezolizumab 1,200 mg intravenously every 3 weeks. Durable clinical benefit was achieved by nine patients but not by the remaining 20. Durable clinical benefit meant progression-free survival longer than 6 months, and TCR features were also tested against progression-free and overall survival. About 85% of the 29 patients were males with bladder-origin urothelial cancer, and 18 of 29 reported a prior smoking history. Pretreatment tumor samples and matched peripheral blood, collected serially before and after atezolizumab treatment, underwent TCR sequencing. An exploratory multi-omic analysis was conducted of the somatic, immune and clinical correlates of response to PD-L1 blockade with atezolizumab in urothelial cancer. Twenty-nine patients had pretreatment blood TCR-seq, about 25 had at least one posttreatment blood collection, and about 25 had tumor TCR-seq. In the same patients, pretreatment tumors underwent whole exome sequencing and RNA sequencing in addition to TCR sequencing. Blood samples gave a median of about 140,000 T cells and 88,000 or so unique TCRs, with a median clonality of about 0.078. Patients had an ECOG performance status of 0 or 1 and had received between 0 and 3 prior chemotherapy regimens. Blood samples were analyzed at 3 weeks after treatment start (second dose) and at 6 weeks after treatment start. Results the study describes overall, beyond this receptor: Because the sample size was small (n of about 30) and many exploratory analyses were performed, the results are intended to be hypothesis-generating. At 3 weeks after the start of treatment, tumor-associated TCR clones in peripheral blood had expanded more in patients with durable benefit (n ≈ 24, p = 0.022). Improved progression-free and overall survival was associated with having pretreatment peripheral blood TCR clonality below the median.

The time point tag for this specimen amounts to: pretreatment peripheral blood. The cohort comprised 25 to 35 patients with locally advanced or metastatic urothelial carcinoma treated at Memorial Sloan Kettering on a trial protocol. Peripheral blood mononuclear cells were collected pretreatment and during treatment, with between 1 and 8 total time points per patient. The Qiagen DNeasy Blood extraction kit was used to purify genomic DNA from total PBMCs and from tumor samples. Collected pretreatment and during treatment, PBMCs were isolated and stored as previously described. This clone was seen just once. Its antigen specificity is not known. There are no base qualities to consult, and no much larger clone falls within one base. Each PCR received spiked-in synthetic TCR analog templates so that absolute template abundance could be estimated from read counts. Using the immunoSEQ assay, TCRbeta CDR3 regions were amplified from genomic DNA with bias-controlled V and J gene primers. Sequencing of rearranged TCRbeta segments was performed at approximately 20X coverage. Processing in the source paper ran as follows. Sequencing errors were corrected by clustering, and CDR3s were annotated against IMGT so that V, D and J genes could be assigned. Only productive TCRbeta rearrangements were used in downstream analyses, excluding out-of-frame or stop-codon sequences. Clonality was calculated as one minus the Shannon entropy normalized by the log of the number of unique productive sequences. Fisher's exact test with Benjamini-Hochberg correction, at a threshold of adjusted p below 0.01, was used to find clones that differed between time points or between blood and tumor. Held by TCRdb, this immuneACCESS table contains in-frame sequences only and omits some clones. Under half of the omission traces to an unresolved V gene where checked; the cause of the rest is unknown. That table furnishes V, J and clone size, whereas the DNA furnished D and trimming. The sample table lists around 40,000 clones, approximately 93% of them with a count of one. The top ten hold about 11% of the sample.

CDR1 and CDR2, per the germline V gene, are SGDLS and YYNGEE. Including the terminal cysteine and phenylalanine, the CDR3 comprises 14 residues. The kept DNA is CDR3 alone, 42 bases in frame from the first base. Germline trimming: 3 bases from V, 4 bases from J; junction bases outside gene matches: 4. This receptor was taken from a woman aged 60-75 years with urothelial cancer. The sequenced sample was PBMCs, obtained around atezolizumab (anti-PD-L1) treatment. The sequence is built from TRBV9 and TRBJ1-1; a stretch of 9 junction bases matches TRBD1. The nucleotide sequence reads TGTGCCAGCAGCGAGGGACAGGGAGGCACTGAAGCTTTCTTT. This codes for CASSEGQGGTEAFF.